The 28 T cell receptor beta chains below come from one sample, sequenced in a study of blood T cell repertoires in COVID-19. Here immunoSEQ multiplex PCR was the method, and the copy in TCRdb shows in-frame clones only, minus some. The sample has 280,000 or so clones, about 91% seen once. Sequences were obtained from peripheral blood. The receptors derive from a woman aged 25-40 years who had recovered from COVID-19.

The V call is TRBV6-1, the J call TRBJ2-1; the D gene is possibly TRBD1 (6 bases). V was shortened by 1 base and J by 7 bases, with 17 bases between the two germline ends. CDR1 and CDR2 (germline): MNHNS, SASEGT. This CDR3 comprises 16 residues. CDR3 coding DNA: TGTGCCAGCAGTGAAGAGGCAGGGGTTAGATTGAATGAGCAGTTCTTC. Translated: CASSEEAGVRLNEQFF.

The V and J genes are TRBV2 and TRBJ1-1, with D unresolved. V lost 7 bases to trimming and J lost 1 base, with 10 bases between them. Germline assignment: CDR1 SNHLY and CDR2 FYNNEI. The CDR3 has 13 residues. The CDR3 nucleotides are TGTGCCAGCATACCGGGGTCGAACACTGAAGCTTTCTTT. Its protein product is CASIPGSNTEAFF.

The chain combines TRBV20-1 with TRBJ2-3; 9 bases are shared with TRBD2. From germline, CDR1 is DFQATT and CDR2 SNEGSKA (reference sequence). The trim removed 3 bases at V and 4 bases at J, leaving 5 bases unmatched. The CDR3 loop spans 14 amino acids. This CDR3 is CSASGGGDSDTQYF. CDR3 nucleotides: TGCAGTGCTAGTGGCGGGGGGGATTCAGATACGCAGTATTTT.

This clone was seen a single time. The chain is built from TRBV5-4 and TRBJ1-2, with 9 bases identical to TRBD1. From germline, CDR1 is SGHNT and CDR2 YYREEE (reference sequence). The CDR3 is 15 amino acids. Trimming cost V 4 bases and J 3 bases; bases outside gene matches: 7. For the CDR3, the DNA is TGTGCCAGCAGCCCGGGACAGGGTTGGCACTATGGCTACACCTTC. It is translated as CASSPGQGWHYGYTF.

V usage is TRBV24-1 and J usage is TRBJ1-5, with 8 bases lining up with TRBD1. The J segment lost 0 bases and the V segment lost 4 bases, leaving 4 bases of the junction unmatched. This CDR3 region has 16 residues. The germline V gene has CDR1 KGHDR and CDR2 SFDVKD. CDR3 region: CATSESGTGSNQPQHF. For the CDR3, the DNA is TGTGCCACCAGTGAATCCGGGACAGGTAGCAATCAGCCCCAGCATTTT.

V gene TRBV6-5 combines with J gene TRBJ2-3, with TRBD1 identical over 7 bases. From germline, CDR1 is MNHEY and CDR2 SVGAGI. V dropped 6 bases and J dropped 5; count of bases not matched to a gene: 2. The CDR3 loop spans 12 amino acids. CDR3 nucleotide sequence: TGTGCCAGCAGCGCAGGGGGAGATACGCAGTATTTT. This sequence encodes CASSAGGDTQYF.

The rearrangement uses TRBV4-2 and TRBJ1-3; D may be TRBD1 (6 bases). Germline V CDR1 and CDR2: LGHNA, YNFKEQ. The V gene lost 0 bases and the J gene lost 0 bases, with 12 bases spanning the gap. This CDR3 is 17 amino acids long. The CDR3 DNA is TGTGCCAGCAGCCAAGAGGACAGACAATACTCTGGAAACACCATATATTTT. Translating gives CASSQEDRQYSGNTIYF.

This clone was detected a few times. The rearrangement joins TRBV14 to TRBJ1-4, with unresolved D. The CDR3 contains 14 residues. V was cut by 3 bases and J by 7 bases, with 12 bases left in between. The germline gives CDR1 SGHDN, CDR2 FVKESK. CDR3 nucleotides: TGTGCCAGCAGCCATACGGGAGGAGGTGAAAAACTGTTTTTT. Translation gives CASSHTGGGEKLFF.

The rearrangement uses TRBV7-2 and TRBJ2-5, with D possibly matching TRBD2 (6 bases). The CDR3 totals 15 residues. The V gene lost 5 bases and the J gene lost 2 bases, with 15 bases spanning the gap. Germline CDR1 is SGHTA and CDR2 is FQGNSA. CDR3 sequence (DNA): TGTGCCAGCAGCCCCCCCCCGGGGAGGCAAGAGACCCAGTACTTC. Translation: CASSPPPGRQETQYF.

To note about this clone: Since the CDR3 does not end with the conserved phenylalanine or tryptophan, this likely comes from a read error. This chain connects TRBV29-1 to TRBJ1-1; D is undetermined. The germline CDR1 and CDR2 sequences are SQVTM and ANQGSEA. V dropped 4 bases and J dropped 3 bases, with 6 bases sitting between them. The CDR3 is 11 amino acids. This chain's CDR3 is CSVAWDTEAFL. CDR3 coding DNA: TGCAGCGTTGCTTGGGACACTGAAGCTTTCCTT.

The chain combines TRBV4-3 with TRBJ1-2, with 7 positions matching TRBD1. With V trimmed by 0 bases and J by 5 bases, 9 bases remained unmatched. Germline CDR1 and CDR2: LGHNA and YSLEER. There are 16 residues in the CDR3. CDR3 sequence reads: CASSQEDRRPRYGYTF. CDR3 in DNA: TGCGCCAGCAGCCAAGAGGACAGGAGACCGCGATATGGCTACACCTTC.

The J gene is TRBJ2-1, the V gene TRBV9, with D unclear. CDR3 length equals 14 residues. Per the germline V gene, CDR1 is SGDLS and CDR2 is YYNGEE. Trimming stripped 8 bases from V and 5 bases from J, with 17 bases between. The CDR3 nucleotides are TGTGCCAGTACAGACAATCTTGCTGACAATGAGCAGTTCTTC. Its translation is CASTDNLADNEQFF.

The gene calls are TRBV9 and TRBJ2-7, with TRBD1 matching 10 bases. Germline V lookup: CDR1 SGDLS, CDR2 YYNGEE. The CDR3 is 14 residues long. The ends lost 4 bases at V and 3 bases at J; junction bases unmatched: 4. CDR3 region: CASSPTGGRYEQYF. As DNA, the CDR3 is TGTGCCAGCAGCCCGACAGGGGGCCGCTACGAGCAGTACTTC. Full variable domain (rest looked up from reference TRBV9 and TRBJ2-7): DSGVTQTPKHLITATGQRVTLRCSPRSGDLSVYWYQQSLDQGLQFLIQYYNGEERAKGNILERFSAQQFPDLHSELNLSSLELGDSALYFCASSPTGGRYEQYFGPGTRLTVT.

This chain connects TRBV4-3 to TRBJ2-1; D is undetermined. The CDR3 is 14 residues long. With 0 bases removed from V and 12 bases from J, the gap between germline ends came to 15 bases. The germline V gene has CDR1 LGHNA and CDR2 YSLEER. DNA of the CDR3: TGCGCCAGCAGCCAAGATCAGGCCCCCCGTCGGCAGTTCTTC. Amino acid sequence: CASSQDQAPRRQFF.

This clone occurred once. The chain uses TRBV19 and TRBJ1-4; no reliable D call. Deletions cut 5 bases from V and 0 bases from J, with 13 bases between. CDR3 length: 16 residues. Looked up from germline, CDR1 is LNHDA and CDR2 is SQIVND (reference sequence). The CDR3 DNA follows: TGTGCCAGTAGTCCTCGCCGCGGGGCAACTAATGAAAAACTGTTTTTT. Translation: CASSPRRGATNEKLFF.

This chain joins TRBV5-1 and TRBJ2-1; 14 bases align to TRBD2. The CDR3 extends over 14 amino acids. Germline CDR1 is SGHRS and CDR2 is YFSETQ. The V segment lost 4 bases and the J segment 9 bases; nucleotides outside the gene matches: 3. CDR3 coding DNA: TGCGCCAGCAGCAAAGGGACTAGCGGGGGTGAGCAGTTCTTC. It translates to CASSKGTSGGEQFF.

DNA for the CDR3: TGTGCCAGCAGCTTAGTGGGGACAGGGCCCGAGCAGTACTTC. Its translation: CASSLVGTGPEQYF. The V and J genes are TRBV7-2 and TRBJ2-7, with 9 bases matching TRBD1. The CDR3 totals 14 residues. The ends lost 1 base at V and 6 bases at J; junction bases unmatched: 4. CDR1 and CDR2 (germline): SGHTA, FQGNSA. Drawing the rest from reference TRBV7-2 and TRBJ2-7, the complete variable domain is GAGVSQSPSNKVTEKGKDVELRCDPISGHTALYWYRQSLGQGLEFLIYFQGNSAPDKSGLPSDRFSAERTGGSVSTLTIQRTQQEDSAVYLCASSLVGTGPEQYFGPGTRLTVT.

The rearrangement links TRBV9 to TRBJ2-7, with 7 bases lining up with TRBD1. After removal of 4 bases from V and 2 bases from J, the junction contained 9 bases not matched to a gene. The CDR3 spans 15 residues. Germline values: CDR1 SGDLS, CDR2 YYNGEE. The CDR3, as DNA: TGTGCCAGCAGCACTACAGGGGCCCTAACCTACGAGCAGTACTTC. The encoded protein is CASSTTGALTYEQYF.

This chain connects TRBV28 to TRBJ1-4, with D possibly being TRBD1 (5 bases). Per germline, CDR1 MDHEN and CDR2 SYDVKM. The CDR3 covers 15 residues. The ends were cut back, 6 bases at V and 6 bases at J, with 17 bases in the middle. The CDR3 here is CASSVIGTVDEKLFF. CDR3 bases: TGTGCCAGCAGCGTAATCGGGACTGTTGATGAAAAACTGTTTTTT.

The genes are TRBV4-1 and TRBJ1-4, with 7 bases fitting TRBD1. Germline values: CDR1 MGHRA, CDR2 YSYEKL. This CDR3 contains 17 residues. After removal of 4 bases from V and 7 bases from J, the junction contained 15 bases not matched to a gene. CDR3 sequence: CASSPIMTRDSGEKLFF. CDR3 bases: TGCGCCAGCAGCCCAATCATGACCCGGGACAGCGGTGAAAAACTGTTTTTT.

The chain carries TRBV3-1 (or the pseudogene TRBV3-2) and TRBJ2-1, with D hard to call. This CDR3 is 15 amino acids long. Trimming removed 0 bases at V and 2 bases at J, with 8 bases between. CDR1 and CDR2 from the germline V gene are LGHDT and YNNKEL (reference sequence). The CDR3 bases are TGTGCCAGCAGCCAAGACCCCCCTACCTACAATGAGCAGTTCTTC. Protein: CASSQDPPTYNEQFF.

Here the CDR3 reads CASSPWDSRHEKLFF. CDR3 sequence (DNA): TGTGCCAGCAGTCCCTGGGACAGCCGGCATGAAAAACTGTTTTTT. The chain combines TRBV28 with TRBJ1-4, with 7 bases matching TRBD1. The junction had 9 bases not matched to a gene; V was cut back by 5 bases and J by 6 bases. CDR3 length equals 15 residues. Germline-derived CDR1 and CDR2 are MDHEN and SYDVKM.

The chain couples TRBV27 to TRBJ1-1; D perhaps matches TRBD1 (5 bases). From germline, CDR1 is MNHEY and CDR2 SMNVEV (reference sequence). V lost 5 bases and J 1 base, leaving 8 bases between the germline ends. The CDR3 contains 13 residues. CDR3 in amino acids: CASSVGGNTEAFF. CDR3 DNA sequence: TGTGCCAGCAGTGTCGGGGGGAACACTGAAGCTTTCTTT.

In its sample, this clone was seen once. The chain combines TRBV7-2 with TRBJ2-7; 9 bases map to TRBD2. Germline V gives CDR1 SGHTA, CDR2 FQGNSA. CDR3 length: 15 residues. V dropped 7 bases and J dropped 4; count of bases not matched to a gene: 11. CDR3 in DNA: TGTGCCAGCAACCTCATTGGCGGGGGGGAGTACGAGCAGTACTTC. Its translation is CASNLIGGGEYEQYF. The complete variable domain, with remaining parts taken from reference TRBV7-2 and TRBJ2-7, reads GAGVSQSPSNKVTEKGKDVELRCDPISGHTALYWYRQSLGQGLEFLIYFQGNSAPDKSGLPSDRFSAERTGGSVSTLTIQRTQQEDSAVYLCASNLIGGGEYEQYFGPGTRLTVT.

This clone was observed a single time. V gene TRBV4-1 combines with J gene TRBJ2-1; 7 nucleotides match TRBD2. The junction had 7 bases not matched to a gene; V was cut back by 3 bases and J by 5 bases. Germline V gene lookup returns CDR1 MGHRA and CDR2 YSYEKL. The length of the CDR3 is 15 residues. The CDR3 coding sequence is TGCGCCAGCAGCCATCTCGGGGGGAAAAACAATGAGCAGTTCTTC. Its translation is CASSHLGGKNNEQFF.

This clone has a handful of counts. The chain combines TRBV5-1 with TRBJ2-1; 9 nucleotides match TRBD1. The length of the CDR3 is 15 residues. Germline trimming cut 4 bases from V and 4 bases from J; bases unmatched to any gene: 6. Germline V lookup: CDR1 SGHRS, CDR2 YFSETQ. The CDR3 loop reads CASSQGGTGYNEQFF. In DNA form, the CDR3 reads TGCGCCAGCAGCCAAGGCGGGACAGGGTACAATGAGCAGTTCTTC.

This chain connects TRBV28 to TRBJ1-1; 7 positions agree with TRBD1. Per germline, CDR1 MDHEN and CDR2 SYDVKM. The CDR3 extends over 14 amino acids. V was clipped by 5 bases and J by 8 bases; unmatched bases: 11. CDR3 DNA: TGTGCCAGCAGTACCGCCGGGACAGCGAACGAAGCTTTCTTT. Its protein is CASSTAGTANEAFF.

Written as DNA, the CDR3 is TGTGCCAGTAGTATAACGGTACTAGCAGACGAGCAGTACTTC. It yields the protein CASSITVLADEQYF. This chain joins TRBV19 and TRBJ2-7; possibly TRBD2 for D (6 bases). This CDR3 is 14 amino acids long. V was trimmed by 2 bases and J by 5 bases, leaving 13 bases between them. Germline V gene lookup returns CDR1 LNHDA and CDR2 SQIVND (reference sequence).